This is a list of T cell receptor beta chains from one sample in a study of T cell responses to AZD1222 COVID-19 vaccine. Only in-frame clones appear in the TCRdb table, and some are missing; sequencing was by immunoSEQ multiplex PCR. The profile shows roughly 170,000 clones, about 90% of them singletons. This specimen was peripheral blood, taken on day 0 of AZD1222 vaccination. These receptors all stem from an adult in good health. The CDR3 runs from the conserved cysteine through the conserved F or W. Fields, in order: CDR3 DNA, CDR3 protein, clone size, D gene, J gene, V gene. The D gene is left open where the match is weak. Clone size, where shown, is once, few, many, or a class for clones that have expanded.

CDR3nt: TGTGCCAGCAGCTTGGGTGGGCGGGAAAATGAAAAACTGTTTTTT; CDR3aa: CASSLGGRENEKLFF; abundance: NA; d_gene: NA; j_gene: TRBJ1-4; v_gene: TRBV5-4
CDR3nt: TGTGCCAGCAGTTTGGCATTCCCGAACACCGGGGAGCTGTTTTTT; CDR3aa: CASSLAFPNTGELFF; abundance: NA; d_gene: NA; j_gene: TRBJ2-2; v_gene: TRBV28
CDR3nt: TGTGCCAGCAGCTTCAGCTCCTACAATGAGCAGTTCTTC; CDR3aa: CASSFSSYNEQFF; abundance: NA; d_gene: NA; j_gene: TRBJ2-1; v_gene: TRBV11-2
CDR3nt: TGCAGCGTTGAAGTGGGACAGGGACGAAACACCATATATTTT; CDR3aa: CSVEVGQGRNTIYF; abundance: NA; d_gene: TRBD1; j_gene: TRBJ1-3; v_gene: TRBV29-1
CDR3nt: TGTGCCAGCAGCCTCCTGGGTGAAGCTTTCTTT; CDR3aa: CASSLLGEAFF; abundance: NA; d_gene: NA; j_gene: TRBJ1-1; v_gene: TRBV5-6
CDR3nt: TGTGCCAGCAGCTTAGGTCTAGCGGGAGGTCATGAGCAGTTCTTC; CDR3aa: CASSLGLAGGHEQFF; abundance: NA; d_gene: TRBD2; j_gene: TRBJ2-1; v_gene: TRBV7-9
CDR3nt: TGTGCCAGTAGTCGGGGGAGAGAGACAGATACGCAGTATTTT; CDR3aa: CASSRGRETDTQYF; abundance: NA; d_gene: NA; j_gene: TRBJ2-3; v_gene: TRBV19
CDR3nt: TGCGCCAGCAGCCCGGACGGGTACGATGAGCAGTTCTTC; CDR3aa: CASSPDGYDEQFF; abundance: few; d_gene: NA; j_gene: TRBJ2-1; v_gene: TRBV5-1
CDR3nt: TGTGCCAGCAGCCAGGGGACAGGCGGGGAGACCCAGTACTTC; CDR3aa: CASSQGTGGETQYF; abundance: NA; d_gene: TRBD1; j_gene: TRBJ2-5; v_gene: TRBV3-1/TRBV3-2
CDR3nt: TGTGCCAGCAGCTTGATGCAGGGGGGGCAAGAGACCCAGTACTTC; CDR3aa: CASSLMQGGQETQYF; abundance: NA; d_gene: NA; j_gene: TRBJ2-5; v_gene: TRBV5-8
CDR3nt: TGTGCCAGCAGTTACGCCGTGACAGGGGGTCAAGAGACCCAGTACTTC; CDR3aa: CASSYAVTGGQETQYF; abundance: NA; d_gene: TRBD1; j_gene: TRBJ2-5; v_gene: TRBV6-6
CDR3nt: TGTGCCATCAGTGATTGGACAGGGGGCTCTGGAAACACCATATATTTT; CDR3aa: CAISDWTGGSGNTIYF; abundance: once; d_gene: TRBD1; j_gene: TRBJ1-3; v_gene: TRBV10-3
CDR3nt: TGTGCCAGCAGCGGACTGTCGGGGGGTCTTAATGAAAAACTGTTTTTT; CDR3aa: CASSGLSGGLNEKLFF; abundance: few; d_gene: NA; j_gene: TRBJ1-4; v_gene: TRBV9
CDR3nt: TGTGCCAGCAGCGGGGGGACGTCTGAAAAACTGTTTTTT; CDR3aa: CASSGGTSEKLFF; abundance: few; d_gene: NA; j_gene: TRBJ1-4; v_gene: TRBV5-6
CDR3nt: TGTGCCAGCAGCCCAAGAGGCGGGGGGGCCCACGAGCAGTACTTC; CDR3aa: CASSPRGGGAHEQYF; abundance: NA; d_gene: TRBD2; j_gene: TRBJ2-7; v_gene: TRBV5-5
CDR3nt: TGTGCCAGCAGCCTAACCTCTGGAAACACCATATATTTT; CDR3aa: CASSLTSGNTIYF; abundance: once; d_gene: NA; j_gene: TRBJ1-3; v_gene: TRBV9
CDR3nt: TGTGCCAGCAGCATCGACCCCACAGATACGCAGTATTTT; CDR3aa: CASSIDPTDTQYF; abundance: NA; d_gene: NA; j_gene: TRBJ2-3; v_gene: TRBV3-1/TRBV3-2
CDR3nt: TGTGCCAGCAGCCTACAGAAATCCAGCGGCTACACCTTC; CDR3aa: CASSLQKSSGYTF; abundance: NA; d_gene: NA; j_gene: TRBJ1-2; v_gene: TRBV11-1
CDR3nt: TGCGCCAGCAGCTTGGGACAGGGGCAGAGAGGTGGCTACACCTTC; CDR3aa: CASSLGQGQRGGYTF; abundance: NA; d_gene: TRBD1; j_gene: TRBJ1-2; v_gene: TRBV5-1
CDR3nt: TGTGCCAGTAGTATGTCGGGGTTGGACTATGGCTACACCTTC; CDR3aa: CASSMSGLDYGYTF; abundance: NA; d_gene: NA; j_gene: TRBJ1-2; v_gene: TRBV19
CDR3nt: TGTGCCAGCAGCCCGGACCACACCCAGGGGTACTATGGCTACACCTTC; CDR3aa: CASSPDHTQGYYGYTF; abundance: NA; d_gene: NA; j_gene: TRBJ1-2; v_gene: TRBV7-2
CDR3nt: TGTGCCAGCTCAGACGACAGGGCATATAGCAATCAGCCCCAGCATTTT; CDR3aa: CASSDDRAYSNQPQHF; abundance: NA; d_gene: TRBD1; j_gene: TRBJ1-5; v_gene: TRBV18
CDR3nt: TGTGCCAGCAGTCCTCGACAGGATATCTCCTACGAGCAGTACTTC; CDR3aa: CASSPRQDISYEQYF; abundance: once; d_gene: NA; j_gene: TRBJ2-7; v_gene: TRBV27